The rows below give T cell receptor beta chains drawn from one sample of a study of cytomegalovirus exposure and HLA in healthy donors. Sequenced by immunoSEQ multiplex PCR; TCRdb stores in-frame clones only, minus some. The repertoire holds around 130,000 clones, with approximately 89% as singletons. The sequenced sample was PBMCs. All receptors come from a woman in her twenties or thirties in good health and CMV-seropositive. CDR3s include the opening cysteine and the closing phenylalanine or tryptophan. A D gene is named only where the DNA matches it firmly. Rows may omit the clone size; those that give it use once, few, many or a size class.

clone_size j_call cdr3_length d_call v_call cdr3_aa cdr3_nt
few TRBJ2-1 16 - TRBV5-1 CASSLDSVYSYNEQFF TGCGCCAGCAGCTTGGATTCGGTATATTCCTACAATGAGCAGTTCTTC
- TRBJ2-1 12 TRBD2 TRBV27 CASSPLSGGEFF TGTGCCAGCAGCCCCCTCAGCGGGGGCGAATTCTTC
- TRBJ1-1 13 - TRBV7-9 CASHGRQVAEAFF TGTGCCAGCCACGGGCGACAGGTAGCCGAAGCTTTCTTT
- TRBJ1-1 13 - TRBV5-8 CASSLGGGTEAFF TGTGCCAGCAGCTTGGGAGGGGGCACTGAAGCTTTCTTT
- TRBJ2-1 17 TRBD1 TRBV28 CASSFSGTGGWEGEQFF TGTGCCAGCAGTTTCTCCGGGACAGGGGGCTGGGAAGGTGAGCAGTTCTTC
- TRBJ1-1 11 - TRBV28 CASSLVREAFF TGTGCCAGCAGTTTAGTCCGGGAGGCTTTCTTT
- TRBJ2-3 16 TRBD2 TRBV5-5 CASSSRLAGGTDTQYF TGTGCCAGCAGCTCAAGACTAGCGGGTGGCACAGATACGCAGTATTTT
once TRBJ2-3 15 - TRBV5-1 CASRDPPGSTDTQYF TGCGCCAGCAGGGACCCTCCGGGGTCCACAGATACGCAGTATTTT
- TRBJ2-7 16 - TRBV5-1 CASSGSGTANAGEQYF TGCGCCAGCAGCGGCTCCGGGACAGCGAATGCGGGGGAGCAGTACTTC
- TRBJ1-1 14 - TRBV28 CASSLGGSGRAAFF TGTGCCAGCAGTTTAGGAGGGTCAGGGCGAGCAGCTTTCTTT
- TRBJ1-2 13 - TRBV28 CASSLGGGGGYTF TGTGCCAGCAGTTTAGGTGGGGGCGGGGGCTACACCTTC
- TRBJ1-2 13 - TRBV28 CASSEVALYGYTF TGTGCCAGCAGTGAGGTCGCTCTTTATGGCTACACCTTC
- TRBJ2-3 15 TRBD2 TRBV5-1 CASSPGTSGTDTQYF TGCGCCAGCAGCCCCGGGACTAGCGGGACAGATACGCAGTATTTT
- TRBJ2-1 13 - TRBV28 CASSLNRYNEQFF TGTGCCAGCAGTTTAAACAGATACAATGAGCAGTTCTTC
- TRBJ2-2 15 - TRBV6-1 CASNPGTSNTGELFF TGTGCCAGCAATCCCGGGACTTCGAACACCGGGGAGCTGTTTTTT
once TRBJ1-3 16 TRBD1 TRBV5-4 CASSPTGGSGGNTIYF TGTGCCAGCAGCCCAACAGGGGGGTCAGGTGGAAACACCATATATTTT
- TRBJ2-2 14 - TRBV10-3 CAIDSGVNTGELFF TGTGCCATCGACTCGGGAGTAAACACCGGGGAGCTGTTTTTT
- TRBJ1-5 14 - TRBV9 CASSEGTGSQPQHF TGTGCCAGCAGCGAGGGTACAGGCAGTCAGCCCCAGCATTTT
once TRBJ1-1 13 TRBD1 TRBV30 CACQLQGGTEAFF TGTGCCTGCCAATTACAGGGGGGGACTGAAGCTTTCTTT
- TRBJ1-5 12 - TRBV6-1 CASSDPTEAQHF TGTGCCAGCAGTGATCCCACAGAAGCCCAGCATTTT
once TRBJ2-3 16 - TRBV5-6 CASSLAGKTSTDTQYF TGTGCCAGCAGCTTGGCCGGGAAGACTAGCACAGATACGCAGTATTTT
- TRBJ1-2 14 - TRBV7-9 CASDPDSTNYGYTF TGTGCCAGCGATCCGGACAGTACTAACTATGGCTACACCTTC
- TRBJ2-7 14 TRBD2 TRBV9 CASSRSGGDYEQYF TGTGCCAGCAGTCGTTCGGGAGGGGACTACGAGCAGTACTTC
- TRBJ1-5 15 - TRBV6-5 CASSPSSRDNQPQHF TGTGCCAGCAGTCCCTCGTCCAGGGACAATCAGCCCCAGCATTTT
- TRBJ2-3 13 TRBD2 TRBV30 CAWSVGLADTQYF TGTGCCTGGAGTGTGGGACTAGCAGATACGCAGTATTTT
- TRBJ2-1 12 TRBD2 TRBV11-3 CASSAGGDEQFF TGTGCCAGCTCGGCCGGGGGGGATGAGCAGTTCTTC
once TRBJ2-3 13 TRBD1 TRBV27 CASSLDRGNTQYF TGTGCCAGCAGTTTGGACAGGGGAAATACGCAGTATTTT
- TRBJ1-2 12 - TRBV2 CASSAENYGYTF TGTGCCAGCAGCGCAGAAAACTATGGCTACACCTTC
- TRBJ1-1 15 - TRBV7-9 CASSTAPTGETEAFF TGTGCCAGCAGCACCGCCCCTACGGGTGAGACTGAAGCTTTCTTT
once TRBJ2-3 15 - TRBV5-1 CASSAEVGGTDTQYF TGCGCCAGCAGCGCGGAGGTCGGGGGAACAGATACGCAGTATTTT
- TRBJ1-2 13 TRBD1 TRBV28 CASSSRGDNGYTF TGTGCCAGCAGTTCCAGGGGGGATAATGGCTACACCTTC
- TRBJ2-5 11 - TRBV2 CASSYQETQYF TGTGCCAGCAGTTATCAAGAGACCCAGTACTTC
- TRBJ1-1 15 - TRBV28 CATLTRQGMNTEAFF TGTGCCACCTTAACCCGGCAGGGAATGAACACTGAAGCTTTCTTT
- TRBJ2-7 15 TRBD1 TRBV5-1 CASSFDNRGYYEQYF TGCGCCAGCAGCTTCGACAACAGGGGATACTACGAGCAGTACTTC
- TRBJ1-2 13 - TRBV6-1 CASSQGGNYGYTF TGTGCCAGCAGCCAAGGGGGTAACTATGGCTACACCTTC
- TRBJ2-7 13 - TRBV10-3 CATLDSLRYEQYF TGTGCCACACTGGACAGTCTTCGCTACGAGCAGTACTTC
- TRBJ2-5 13 - TRBV6-5 CASHSRERETQYF TGTGCCAGCCATTCCAGGGAAAGAGAGACCCAGTACTTC
- TRBJ2-3 15 - TRBV11-2 CASSSWIGEADTQYF TGTGCCAGCAGCTCGTGGATTGGGGAGGCAGATACGCAGTATTTT
- TRBJ2-7 14 TRBD2 TRBV28 CASTPSGGSYEQYF TGTGCCAGCACCCCCTCGGGAGGATCCTACGAGCAGTACTTC
- TRBJ1-1 13 - TRBV5-4 CASSPHPGAEAFF TGTGCCAGCAGCCCACACCCGGGAGCTGAAGCTTTCTTT
- TRBJ1-2 14 - TRBV5-1 CASSYELSTYGYTF TGCGCCAGCAGCTACGAGCTCTCCACCTATGGCTACACCTTC
once TRBJ2-3 15 - TRBV10-3 CAISWEGGGTDTQYF TGTGCCATCAGCTGGGAGGGAGGGGGAACAGATACGCAGTATTTT
few TRBJ1-1 14 - TRBV6-6 CASSPPTLNTEAFF TGTGCCAGCAGCCCACCGACACTGAACACTGAAGCTTTCTTT
- TRBJ1-1 14 TRBD1 TRBV19 CASSWDRANTEAFF TGTGCCAGTAGCTGGGACAGGGCGAACACTGAAGCTTTCTTT
- TRBJ1-2 12 TRBD1 TRBV5-1 CASSLDRGSYTF TGCGCCAGCAGCTTGGACAGGGGGAGCTACACCTTC
- TRBJ1-4 16 - TRBV4-1 CASSPPAVGLSEKLFF TGCGCCAGCAGCCCTCCTGCGGTCGGGTTGTCGGAAAAACTGTTTTTT
- TRBJ1-1 15 - TRBV5-1 CASSLTTGFGTEAFF TGCGCCAGCAGCTTGACCACAGGGTTTGGGACTGAAGCTTTCTTT
- TRBJ1-6 16 - TRBV5-6 CASSLGGRISKSPLHF TGTGCCAGCAGCTTGGGGGGGCGGATCAGCAAGTCACCCCTCCACTTT
few TRBJ1-2 13 - TRBV27 CASSFGGFYGYTF TGTGCCAGCAGTTTTGGGGGGTTCTATGGCTACACCTTC
- TRBJ1-2 15 - TRBV5-6 CASSILSGFSNGYTF TGTGCCAGCAGCATCCTATCGGGGTTCTCGAATGGCTACACCTTC
- TRBJ2-7 15 TRBD2 TRBV11-2 CASSLQAGGPYEQYF TGTGCCAGCAGCTTACAAGCGGGAGGGCCTTACGAGCAGTACTTC
- TRBJ2-5 15 TRBD1 TRBV29-1 CSARGGTGDVETQYF TGCAGCGCAAGAGGAGGGACAGGGGATGTGGAGACCCAGTACTTC
- TRBJ2-5 14 TRBD2 TRBV5-1 CASSSSGGLETQYF TGCGCCAGCAGCTCCTCCGGGGGGTTGGAGACCCAGTACTTC
once TRBJ1-2 13 - TRBV29-1 CSVEAPLTRGYTF TGCAGCGTTGAAGCTCCTCTTACTCGGGGCTACACCTTC
- TRBJ1-1 13 - TRBV5-3 CARSLVTGTEAFF TGTGCCAGAAGCTTGGTCACGGGGACTGAAGCTTTCTTT
few TRBJ1-2 12 TRBD1 TRBV27 CAAGTANYGYTF TGTGCCGCCGGGACAGCTAACTATGGCTACACCTTC
once TRBJ1-2 16 - TRBV10-2 CASSEYRTGSNYGYTF TGCGCCAGCAGTGAGTACAGGACGGGCTCTAACTATGGCTACACCTTC
few TRBJ2-1 15 - TRBV11-2 CASSSNQGSYNEQFF TGTGCCAGCAGCTCCAATCAGGGAAGCTACAATGAGCAGTTCTTC
few TRBJ1-6 14 - TRBV18 CASSPEAEGSPLHF TGTGCCAGCTCACCAGAGGCAGAGGGTTCACCCCTCCACTTT